This is a list of T cell receptor beta chains from one sample in a study of cytomegalovirus exposure and HLA in healthy donors. The assay was immunoSEQ multiplex PCR, and TCRdb's table has in-frame clones only and misses some. This sample carries about 120,000 clones, roughly 80% of them seen once, and the ten largest clones take under 3.5%. Sequencing used PBMCs. These TCRs come from a woman in her fifties or sixties in good health and CMV-seronegative. Both conserved end residues are part of each CDR3. The D gene is left open where the match is weak.

TRBJ2-2 15 TRBV11-2 - CASSLDRRGAGELFF TGTGCCAGCAGCTTAGATCGTAGGGGTGCCGGGGAGCTGTTTTTT
TRBJ2-7 15 TRBV18 TRBD2 CASSPRSSGTHEQYF TGTGCCAGCTCACCACGGTCTAGCGGGACCCACGAGCAGTACTTC
TRBJ2-7 13 TRBV5-6 - CASSLFGGYEQYF TGTGCCAGCAGCTTGTTCGGGGGTTACGAGCAGTACTTC
TRBJ2-1 15 TRBV7-8 - CASSLVETPYNEQFF TGTGCCAGCAGCTTAGTCGAGACTCCCTACAATGAGCAGTTCTTC
TRBJ2-3 17 TRBV7-8 TRBD2 CASSLAYLAVNTDTQYF TGTGCCAGCAGCTTGGCCTATCTAGCGGTAAACACAGATACGCAGTATTTT
TRBJ2-1 14 TRBV18 - CASSPFGSYNEQFF TGTGCCAGCTCACCATTCGGCTCCTACAATGAGCAGTTCTTC
TRBJ1-1 14 TRBV18 - CASSPMDSHTEAFF TGTGCCAGCTCACCGATGGACAGCCACACTGAAGCTTTCTTT
TRBJ1-1 15 TRBV15 - CATSRDRGLTTEAFF TGTGCCACCAGCAGAGATAGGGGGTTAACGACTGAAGCTTTCTTT
TRBJ1-2 14 TRBV28 - CASGLAQISHGYTF TGTGCCAGCGGTCTAGCGCAGATCAGCCATGGCTACACCTTC
TRBJ2-3 13 TRBV5-5 - CASSGRNPDTQYF TGTGCCAGCAGCGGGAGGAACCCAGATACGCAGTATTTT
TRBJ2-7 16 TRBV6-6 TRBD2 CASSYEGLAETYEQYF TGTGCCAGCAGTTACGAGGGACTAGCGGAAACCTACGAGCAGTACTTC
TRBJ2-4 15 TRBV28 - CASSLRAQISGIQYF TGTGCCAGCAGTTTAAGGGCACAGATTAGCGGCATTCAGTACTTC
TRBJ2-7 15 TRBV6-5 TRBD2 CASSPTSGPAYEQYF TGTGCCAGCAGTCCGACTAGCGGCCCCGCCTACGAGCAGTACTTC
TRBJ2-1 11 TRBV7-2 - CASSLGLLRFF TGTGCCAGCAGCTTAGGACTACTTCGGTTCTTC
TRBJ2-1 15 TRBV18 - CASSPSVLARNEQFF TGTGCCAGCTCACCATCGGTGCTAGCGAGGAATGAGCAGTTCTTC
TRBJ1-3 16 TRBV15 - CATSQRGGRTGNTIYF TGTGCCACCAGCCAGAGGGGGGGACGGACTGGAAACACCATATATTTT
TRBJ2-1 13 TRBV2 TRBD2 CASLRDAGVEQFF TGTGCCAGCCTCCGGGACGCGGGGGTTGAGCAGTTCTTC